The rows below give T cell receptor beta chains drawn from one sample of a study of blood T cells in healthy people across ages. TCRdb reprocessed the 5' RACE reads via MiXCR and lists one record per CDR3 protein. This table holds around 1,900,000 distinct CDR3 sequences, about 39% found once. Input material: blood. These receptor sequences come from a human donor in good health. Each CDR3 is given with its conserved first and last residue. D genes are given only for firm matches. Expanded clones get a size class; other rows say once, few or many, or leave the size out.

>TRBJ1-1|TRBV12-3/TRBV12-4|.|.
TGTGCCAGCAGTTTTATCTCCAGTGGCACTGAAGCTTTCTTT
CASSFISSGTEAFF
>TRBJ2-1|TRBV5-1|TRBD2|.
TGCGCCAGCAGCCCGACTAGCGGGAGAGGTAATGAGCAGTTCTTC
CASSPTSGRGNEQFF
>TRBJ2-5|TRBV2|.|.
TGTGCCAGCAGTGAAGCGCCGGGGCGGCAGTACTTC
CASSEAPGRQYF
>TRBJ2-5|TRBV7-9|TRBD2|few
TGTGCCAGCAAAAGGACTAGCGGGGGAGAGACCCAGTACTTC
CASKRTSGGETQYF
>TRBJ1-1|TRBV6-2/TRBV6-3|.|few
TGTGCCAGCAGTTACCCGACGAGACTCCGGAACACTGAAGCTTTCTTT
CASSYPTRLRNTEAFF
>TRBJ1-1|TRBV19|.|.
TGTGCCAGTAGGGAGGATAATAAAAGGGCTTTCTTT
CASREDNKRAFF
>TRBJ1-1|TRBV2|.|.
TGTGCCAGCAGAGTAATTGGGACTGAAGCTTTCTTT
CASRVIGTEAFF
>TRBJ1-5|TRBV12-3/TRBV12-4|.|.
TGTGCCAGCAGGACCGACACCGGGGGAGGGCCCCAGCATTTT
CASRTDTGGGPQHF
>TRBJ2-5|TRBV20-1|TRBD2|.
TGCAGTGCTAGGTGGGGGGGCCAGTACTTC
CSARWGGQYF
>TRBJ2-5|TRBV27|.|.
TGTGCCAGCAGCCGCCTTTCCCGGCGAGAGACCCAGTACTTC
CASSRLSRRETQYF
>TRBJ1-2|TRBV4-3|.|.
TGCGCCAGCAGCCCGGACAATTTTAACTATGGCTACACCTTC
CASSPDNFNYGYTF
>TRBJ1-2|TRBV6-2/TRBV6-3|TRBD1|.
TGTGCCAGCATCACGGACAGGAGCTCCTATGGCTACACCTTC
CASITDRSSYGYTF
>TRBJ2-1|TRBV20-1|.|few
TGCAGTGCCAGACCGGGGGATGAGCAGTTCTTC
CSARPGDEQFF
>TRBJ2-7|TRBV12-3/TRBV12-4|.|few
TGTGCCAGCAGTTTAGGGCCGGTGGACAATCAAGCCTACGAGCAGTACTTC
CASSLGPVDNQAYEQYF
>TRBJ2-1|TRBV7-9|.|few
TGTGCCAGCAGCCCACACTGGAATGAGCAGTTCTTC
CASSPHWNEQFF
>TRBJ2-1|TRBV20-1|.|few
TGCAGTGCTGTCGTTAGGGGAGGCACTGAGCAGTTCTTC
CSAVVRGGTEQFF
>TRBJ1-5|TRBV2|TRBD1|once
TGTGCCAGCAGTGATACCAGGGGGTGGAGCAATCAGCCCCAGCATTTT
CASSDTRGWSNQPQHF
>TRBJ1-2|TRBV7-9|.|few
TGTGCCAGCAGCTTAGCGCCCGCGGGCTACACCTTC
CASSLAPAGYTF
>TRBJ2-1|TRBV6-6|.|.
TGTGCCAGCAGTCCCGCAGGGGAACGGGAGCAGTTCTTC
CASSPAGEREQFF
>TRBJ1-4|TRBV9|.|few
TGTGCCAGCAGCCTTACCGGGACGGATAATGAAAAACTGTTTTTT
CASSLTGTDNEKLFF
>TRBJ2-5|TRBV29-1|TRBD1|.
TGCAGCGCTGACAGGGCCGAGACCCAGTACTTC
CSADRAETQYF
>TRBJ2-1|TRBV12-3/TRBV12-4|.|few
TGTGCCAGCAGTTTTGACGGCTCGCGGGAGCAGTTCTTC
CASSFDGSREQFF